A single sample is the source of the 32 T cell receptor beta chains below, sequenced in a study of blood T cell repertoires in COVID-19. The method was immunoSEQ multiplex PCR; TCRdb's version includes in-frame clones alone and lacks a portion of them. The sample includes under 200,000 clones, more than 70% seen only once; the top ten take 2.5%. The specimen sequenced was peripheral blood. All receptors come from a man between 35 and 55 years old with active or convalescent COVID-19.

The V and J genes are TRBV28 and TRBJ1-6; D might be TRBD1 (6 bases). Trimming took 8 bases from V and 8 from J, leaving 16 bases between them. CDR1 MDHEN and CDR2 SYDVKM come from the germline V gene. CDR3 length: 14 amino acids. Here the CDR3 reads CASGGARGDSPLHF. Written as DNA, the CDR3 is TGTGCCAGCGGGGGGGCCCGGGGTGATTCACCCCTCCACTTT.

This chain uses TRBV5-1 with TRBJ1-2; D perhaps matches TRBD1 (5 bases). V lost 7 bases to trimming and J lost 7 bases, with 17 bases between them. Germline CDR1 reads SGHRS; CDR2 reads YFSETQ. This CDR3 has 13 amino acids. DNA for the CDR3: TGCGCCAGCCGCAACCCCCAGGGATCTGGCTACACCTTC. It codes for CASRNPQGSGYTF.

Only a few counts were recorded for this clone. The rearrangement joins TRBV28 to TRBJ2-1; TRBD1 matches at 7 bases. The V and J ends lost 6 bases and 4 bases, in that order; junction bases with no gene match: 9. There are 15 residues in the CDR3. The germline CDR1 and CDR2 sequences are MDHEN and SYDVKM. DNA for the CDR3: TGTGCCAGCAGGACAAGGGGACAGACTTACAATGAGCAGTTCTTC. It codes for CASRTRGQTYNEQFF. The full variable domain, rest sourced from reference TRBV28 and TRBJ2-1, is DVKVTQSSRYLVKRTGEKVFLECVQDMDHENMFWYRQDPGLGLRLIYFSYDVKMKEKGDIPEGYSVSREKKERFSLILESASTNQTSMYLCASRTRGQTYNEQFFGPGTRLTVL.

This clone was seen a handful of times. The rearrangement uses TRBV4-3 and TRBJ1-2, with 7 bases identical to TRBD1. The CDR3 consists of 16 residues. Germline lookup yields CDR1 LGHNA and CDR2 YSLEER. After removal of 4 bases from V and 0 bases from J, the junction contained 8 bases not matched to a gene. The CDR3 is CASSLQGTEANYGYTF. The CDR3 nucleotides are TGCGCCAGCAGCCTACAGGGGACAGAGGCTAACTATGGCTACACCTTC.

The chain employs TRBV29-1 and TRBJ2-7; 9 bases are a match to TRBD1. The CDR3 length is 13 residues. V lost 5 bases and J lost 5; bases outside the gene matches: 7. Looked up from germline, CDR1 is SQVTM and CDR2 is ANQGSEA. The CDR3 DNA reads as TGCAGCGTTTATACACAGGGGGCGAACGAGCAGTACTTC. It codes for CSVYTQGANEQYF.

The rearrangement links TRBV12-3 or TRBV12-4 to TRBJ1-5; D unclear. The CDR3 spans 13 residues. The V and J ends lost 6 bases and 7 bases respectively, with 13 bases between them. The CDR3 DNA sequence: TGTGCCAGCAGCCCGTCCCTCGGGCAGCCCCAGCATTTT. It encodes CASSPSLGQPQHF.

The chain joins TRBV28 to TRBJ2-7; 8 bases fit TRBD1. CDR1 and CDR2 (germline): MDHEN, SYDVKM. J was trimmed by 0 bases and V by 8 bases; bases with no gene match: 3. This CDR3 is built from 13 residues. The CDR3, as DNA: TGTGCCAGCTTAGGACAGGGCTCCTACGAGCAGTACTTC. Its protein is CASLGQGSYEQYF.

The chain recombines TRBV5-1 with TRBJ2-2; 8 bases fit TRBD1. This CDR3 has 15 residues. In germline, CDR1 is SGHRS, CDR2 YFSETQ. V lost 4 bases, J lost 1 base, and 3 bases stayed unmatched. CDR3 bases: TGCGCCAGCAGCCGCGACAGGGGGAACACCGGGGAGCTGTTTTTT. It yields the protein CASSRDRGNTGELFF.

The chain employs TRBV20-1 and TRBJ1-2; D gene uncertain. CDR1 and CDR2 from the germline V gene are DFQATT and SNEGSKA (reference sequence). V dropped 3 bases and J dropped 6 bases, with 11 bases sitting between them. The CDR3 contains 12 residues. The CDR3 nucleotides are TGCAGTGCTAGTTTCGGTACGGATGGCTACACCTTC. It codes for CSASFGTDGYTF.

The chain has TRBV5-5 and TRBJ2-7; 8 nucleotides line up with TRBD1. This CDR3 has 16 residues. The V gene end was trimmed by 0 bases and the J gene end by 6 bases; junction bases not matched to a gene: 11. Germline V gene sequence: CDR1 SGHKS, CDR2 YYEKEE (reference sequence). Here the CDR3 reads CASSLAPLDRGSEQYF. DNA for the CDR3: TGTGCCAGCAGCTTGGCCCCCCTAGACAGGGGTTCCGAGCAGTACTTC.

Comments on this clone: Sequence at one end of the junction differs from germline and may be a read error. This chain joins TRBV12-3 or TRBV12-4 and TRBJ1-2, with D uncertain. The CDR3 has 11 residues. The CDR3 DNA is TGTGCCAGCAGTTATGGGCGAAACCGTTTCTTC. The encoded protein is CASSYGRNRFF.

The gene calls are TRBV4-1 and TRBJ2-3; D possibly corresponds to TRBD2 (7 bases). Germline V gene sequence: CDR1 MGHRA, CDR2 YSYEKL. Trimming cost V 5 bases and J 0 bases, with 21 bases left between them. The CDR3 consists of 18 residues. The CDR3 loop is CASSSGVLRGTSTDTQYF. The CDR3 bases are TGCGCCAGCAGCTCAGGGGTATTGCGGGGGACGAGCACAGATACGCAGTATTTT.

The rearrangement uses TRBV2 and TRBJ2-3, with 7 bases that match TRBD1. Germline loops: CDR1 SNHLY, CDR2 FYNNEI. The CDR3 covers 13 residues. V shed 6 bases and J 8 bases; nucleotides not matched to a gene: 8. In nucleotides, the CDR3 is TGTGCCAGCAGCGCCACAGGGGATGGTACGCAGTATTTT. Translation: CASSATGDGTQYF.

The genes are TRBV5-4 and TRBJ2-7; D possibly corresponds to TRBD1 (6 bases). V was clipped by 4 bases and J by 3 bases, with 17 bases between them. Germline V gene data show CDR1 as SGHNT and CDR2 as YYREEE (reference sequence). The CDR3 has 15 residues. CDR3 amino acids: CASSIPGQKHYEQYF. The CDR3 DNA follows: TGTGCCAGCAGCATCCCCGGACAGAAACACTACGAGCAGTACTTC.

This clone was found a few times. The rearrangement uses TRBV5-8 and TRBJ1-3, with 7 bases identical to TRBD1. The CDR3 sequence is 15 residues long. V trimming: 4 bases; J trimming: 1 base; junction bases outside the gene matches: 5. CDR1 SGHTS and CDR2 YDEGEE come from the germline V gene. The CDR3 reads CASSKGTVSGNTIYF. Written as DNA, the CDR3 is TGTGCCAGCAGCAAAGGGACAGTTTCTGGAAACACCATATATTTT.

CDR3 residues: CASSYGTGAGELFF. DNA for the CDR3: TGTGCCAGCAGTTACGGGACAGGGGCCGGGGAGCTGTTTTTT. This chain joins TRBV6-5 and TRBJ2-2; 10 bases map to TRBD1. The CDR3 loop spans 14 amino acids. The V and J ends lost 2 bases and 6 bases, in that order; junction bases with no gene match: 0. CDR1 and CDR2 from the germline V gene are MNHEY and SVGAGI.

This chain links TRBV11-2 with TRBJ2-2; 9 positions match TRBD2. The J segment lost 9 bases and the V segment lost 0 bases, leaving 11 bases of the junction unmatched. Germline CDR1 reads SGHAT; CDR2 reads FQNNGV. The CDR3 spans 17 residues. The CDR3 nucleotides are TGTGCCAGCAGCTTAGATGCTAGCGGGGCCCGCCGCTGGGAGCTGTTTTTT. Amino acid sequence: CASSLDASGARRWELFF.

This sequence joins TRBV19 and TRBJ1-1; tentatively, D is TRBD1 (6 bases). Germline lookup yields CDR1 LNHDA and CDR2 SQIVND (reference sequence). V dropped 9 bases and J dropped 3 bases, with 17 bases sitting between them. CDR3 length: 14 residues. The CDR3 sequence is CASDQGLVDTEAFF. CDR3 nucleotides: TGTGCCAGCGATCAGGGGTTGGTGGACACTGAAGCTTTCTTT.

V usage is TRBV3-1 (or the pseudogene TRBV3-2) and J usage is TRBJ1-5, with D perhaps matching TRBD1 (6 bases). The V end lost 0 bases, the J end lost 6 bases, and 12 bases lay between the germline ends. The CDR3 covers 15 residues. Germline CDR1 reads LGHDT; CDR2 reads YNNKEL (reference sequence). CDR3: CASSQDSRGSQPQHF. CDR3 sequence (DNA): TGTGCCAGCAGCCAAGACTCCAGGGGAAGTCAGCCCCAGCATTTT.

This CDR3 reads CASSWGDSSNQPQHF. Written as DNA, the CDR3 is TGTGCCAGCAGCTGGGGGGACAGCAGCAATCAGCCCCAGCATTTT. The chain is built from TRBV5-5 and TRBJ1-5; TRBD1 matches at 7 bases. Germline trimming cut 3 bases from V and 1 base from J; bases unmatched to any gene: 4. The length of the CDR3 is 15 residues. CDR1 and CDR2 (germline): SGHKS, YYEKEE (reference sequence).

This chain connects TRBV5-1 to TRBJ2-3; possibly TRBD1 for D (6 bases). V shed 4 bases and J shed 3 bases, with 9 bases lying between them. Germline CDR1 and CDR2: SGHRS and YFSETQ. The CDR3 sequence is 13 residues long. The DNA for the CDR3 is TGCGCCAGCAGCGAGCAGGGGACAGATACGCAGTATTTT. It codes for CASSEQGTDTQYF.

This chain links TRBV5-4 with TRBJ1-2, with D unclear. Per germline, CDR1 SGHNT and CDR2 YYREEE (reference sequence). Trimming pared 0 bases from V and 6 bases from J, leaving 12 bases between. The length of the CDR3 is 14 residues. The CDR3: CASSLGAGINGYTF. CDR3 nucleotide sequence: TGTGCCAGCAGCTTGGGGGCGGGAATCAATGGCTACACCTTC.

This clone has only a few counts. This rearrangement joins TRBV7-2 to TRBJ2-3, with TRBD1 matching 7 bases. The trim removed 5 bases at V and 6 bases at J, leaving 8 bases unmatched. CDR3 size: 14 residues. Germline values: CDR1 SGHTA, CDR2 FQGNSA. Here the CDR3 reads CASSTGTEEDTQYF. In DNA form, the CDR3 reads TGTGCCAGCAGCACCGGGACAGAAGAGGATACGCAGTATTTT.

This sequence joins TRBV24-1 and TRBJ2-1, with 8 bases matching TRBD2. This CDR3 has 16 residues. Germline trimming cut 3 bases from V and 7 bases from J; bases unmatched to any gene: 10. CDR1 is KGHDR and CDR2 is SFDVKD in the germline V gene. The CDR3 region has the DNA TGTGCCACCAGTGATGAGTCGAGCGGGGGAGGGAATGAGCAGTTCTTC. Its protein is CATSDESSGGGNEQFF.

The chain recombines TRBV20-1 with TRBJ1-1; D ambiguous. This CDR3 comprises 11 residues. Trimming removed 4 bases from V and 4 bases from J, with 7 bases in between. Germline loops: CDR1 DFQATT, CDR2 SNEGSKA (reference sequence). The CDR3 sequence: CSAKGSTEAFF. CDR3 nucleotides: TGCAGTGCTAAAGGGAGCACTGAAGCTTTCTTT.

The chain employs TRBV3-1 (or the pseudogene TRBV3-2) and TRBJ2-1, with 10 bases fitting TRBD2. Per the germline V gene, CDR1 is LGHDT and CDR2 is YNNKEL (reference sequence). The V and J ends lost 0 bases and 7 bases, in that order; junction bases with no gene match: 12. The CDR3 covers 18 residues. The CDR3 nucleotides are TGTGCCAGCAGCCAAGATAGCCTAGCGGGGGACCTCTGGAATGAGCAGTTCTTC. It codes for CASSQDSLAGDLWNEQFF.

This chain joins TRBV10-3 and TRBJ2-7, with 7 bases matching TRBD1. Losses at the gene ends were 2 bases for V and 3 bases for J; bases not matched to a gene: 4. In germline, CDR1 is ENHRY, CDR2 SYGVKD. This CDR3 contains 14 residues. CDR3 sequence: CAISERTGIYEQYF. The CDR3, as DNA: TGTGCCATCAGTGAGCGGACAGGTATCTACGAGCAGTACTTC.

The chain uses TRBV19 and TRBJ1-6; tentative D call: TRBD1 (6 bases). Germline V lookup: CDR1 LNHDA, CDR2 SQIVND (reference sequence). V lost 5 bases and J lost 7, with 12 bases in between. The CDR3 runs 14 residues. The CDR3 sequence is CASSASGGNSPLHF. CDR3 DNA sequence: TGTGCCAGTAGTGCCAGCGGGGGCAATTCACCCCTCCACTTT. Full variable domain (rest looked up from reference TRBV19 and TRBJ1-6): DGGITQSPKYLFRKEGQNVTLSCEQNLNHDAMYWYRQDPGQGLRLIYYSQIVNDFQKGDIAEGYSVSREKKESFPLTVTSAQKNPTAFYLCASSASGGNSPLHFGNGTRLTVT.

The V and J genes are TRBV4-1 and TRBJ1-4; D gene unclear. Trimming cost V 3 bases and J 0 bases, with 11 bases left between them. Germline V CDR1 and CDR2: MGHRA, YSYEKL. CDR3 length: 16 residues. The CDR3: CASSQAYRSTNEKLFF. CDR3 nucleotides: TGCGCCAGCAGCCAGGCTTACAGATCAACTAATGAAAAACTGTTTTTT.

This clone has only one observation. The chain joins TRBV5-1 to TRBJ1-1; 9 nucleotides match TRBD1. V was clipped by 0 bases and J by 5 bases; unmatched bases: 5. This CDR3 region has 15 residues. The V gene's germline CDR1 is SGHRS and CDR2 YFSETQ. For the CDR3, the DNA is TGCGCCAGCAGCTTGGCTTTCGGGACAGGGACTGAAGCTTTCTTT. Residues: CASSLAFGTGTEAFF.

About this clone: Distinct nucleotide sequences in the sample also encode this CDR3. This chain uses TRBV5-1 with TRBJ1-2; 10 bases are shared with TRBD1. This CDR3 is built from 15 residues. Germline V gives CDR1 SGHRS, CDR2 YFSETQ. J gave up 4 bases and V 0 bases, and 3 bases lay outside the gene matches. The CDR3 spells CASSLGQGAGYGYTF. The CDR3 DNA reads TGCGCCAGCAGCTTGGGACAGGGGGCGGGCTATGGCTACACCTTC.

The V gene is TRBV19, the J gene TRBJ1-2; D remains ambiguous. V dropped 7 bases and J dropped 3 bases, with 18 bases sitting between them. CDR1 and CDR2 from the germline V gene are LNHDA and SQIVND (reference sequence). This CDR3 is 15 amino acids long. CDR3 sequence reads: CASKPLTTKDYGYTF. CDR3 in DNA: TGTGCCAGTAAACCTCTCACGACTAAGGACTATGGCTACACCTTC.